The rows below give T cell receptor beta chains drawn from one sample of a study of cytomegalovirus exposure and HLA in healthy donors. Method: immunoSEQ multiplex PCR; TCRdb's copy keeps in-frame clones and lacks some. Counted here are some 85,000 clones, approximately 84% occurring once; the ten biggest clones make up 2.4%. The sequencing sample was made of PBMCs. These TCRs come from a woman aged 45-60 years in good health and CMV-seronegative. CDR3s include the opening cysteine and the closing phenylalanine or tryptophan. D genes are given only for firm matches. The listing skips clone size in some rows; elsewhere it reads once, few, many or a size class.

abundance,d_gene,v_gene,j_gene,CDR3nt,CDR3aa
.,TRBD1,TRBV6-1,TRBJ1-4,TGTGCCAGCAGGCGGGACAGCAAGAATGAAAAACTGTTTTTT,CASRRDSKNEKLFF
.,.,TRBV2,TRBJ1-1,TGTGCCAGCAGTGAAGGGGCAGCGAACACTGAAGCTTTCTTT,CASSEGAANTEAFF
.,TRBD2,TRBV5-1,TRBJ2-5,TGCGCCAGCAGCGGAGGGACTAGCGGTCCCCAAGAGACCCAGTACTTC,CASSGGTSGPQETQYF
.,TRBD1,TRBV5-4,TRBJ1-2,TGTGCCAGCAGCTTGACGGGACAGGGCTCTTTATTTAACTATGGCTACACCTTC,CASSLTGQGSLFNYGYTF
.,.,TRBV27,TRBJ2-7,TGTGCCAGCAGTTTAGCCCCCAGACACCACGAGCAGTACTTC,CASSLAPRHHEQYF
.,.,TRBV2,TRBJ2-3,TGTGCCAGCAGTGAACGTATAAGCACAGATACGCAGTATTTT,CASSERISTDTQYF
.,.,TRBV28,TRBJ2-1,TGTGCCAGCAGCCAACCTCTGGGGGGTTCCTACAATGAGCAGTTCTTC,CASSQPLGGSYNEQFF
.,.,TRBV27,TRBJ1-1,TGTGCCAGCAGTCCCCCCGGGGAGGGGTACACTGAAGCTTTCTTT,CASSPPGEGYTEAFF
.,.,TRBV9,TRBJ2-1,TGTGCCAGCAGCCCAGTTTATGGGAGCTCCTACAATGAGCAGTTCTTC,CASSPVYGSSYNEQFF
.,TRBD2,TRBV2,TRBJ2-1,TGTGCCAGCTGGCTAGCGGGGGACCCACACAATGAGCAGTTCTTC,CASWLAGDPHNEQFF
.,TRBD1,TRBV7-3,TRBJ1-2,TGTGCCAGCAGCCGGGGACAGAACTATGGCTACACCTTC,CASSRGQNYGYTF
.,.,TRBV18,TRBJ1-5,TGTGCCAGCTCGGCAACAGGGAAAGGAGCTAATCAGCCCCAGCATTTT,CASSATGKGANQPQHF
.,.,TRBV7-6,TRBJ1-3,TGTGCCAGCAGCTCCCGGTACAGGGCGGGCTCTGGAAACACCATATATTTT,CASSSRYRAGSGNTIYF
.,.,TRBV14,TRBJ2-3,TGTGCCAGCAGCCAAGACCCAGGGACTTTGAGCACAGATACGCAGTATTTT,CASSQDPGTLSTDTQYF
medium-sized,TRBD1,TRBV6-1,TRBJ1-4,TGTGCCAGCAGTGAAGAAGGACAGGGGTATGAAAAACTGTTTTTT,CASSEEGQGYEKLFF
.,TRBD2,TRBV5-4,TRBJ2-3,TGTGCCAGCAGCTTAGGACTAGTCTCGAATTTT,CASSLGLVSNF
.,.,TRBV2,TRBJ1-1,TGTGCCAGCAGTGTAGAAAAGAACACTGAAGCTTTCTTT,CASSVEKNTEAFF
.,.,TRBV9,TRBJ2-7,TGTGCCAGCAGCGTCGGGCAGGGTAGTAGACCCTACGAGCAGTACTTC,CASSVGQGSRPYEQYF
once,.,TRBV11-2,TRBJ1-1,TGTGCCAGCAGCCCCCCCCGGGTTGGGACTGAAGCTTTCTTT,CASSPPRVGTEAFF
.,.,TRBV6-5,TRBJ2-3,TGTGCCAGCAGTTACTTTAATACGCAGTATTTT,CASSYFNTQYF
.,.,TRBV7-9,TRBJ2-5,TGTGCCAGCAGCTTAGGCGCAGGCGCGCGAGAGACCCAGTACTTC,CASSLGAGARETQYF
.,TRBD1,TRBV4-2,TRBJ2-7,TGTGCCAGCAGCCAACCGGGACAGGGAACCTACGAGCAGTACTTC,CASSQPGQGTYEQYF
.,.,TRBV28,TRBJ2-1,TGTGCCAGCAGTGCTACTAGGGGCTTTCGGGGGAATGAGCAGTTCTTC,CASSATRGFRGNEQFF
.,.,TRBV5-1,TRBJ1-5,TGCGCCAGCAGCTTGGGGGGGGGTAGCAATCAGCCCCAGCATTTT,CASSLGGGSNQPQHF
.,TRBD1,TRBV29-1,TRBJ2-5,TGCAGCGCTGGGGTCGGGACAGGGGGAGAGACCCAGTACTTC,CSAGVGTGGETQYF
.,.,TRBV7-9,TRBJ1-2,TGTGCCAGCAGCACACCGGGGGATGGGTGGTACACCTTC,CASSTPGDGWYTF
.,.,TRBV10-1,TRBJ1-2,TGCGCCAGCAGTGAGGACAGAACGAATGGCTACACCTTC,CASSEDRTNGYTF
.,.,TRBV10-3,TRBJ1-2,TGTGCCATCAGGGAGGAGGGGGATCCCTATGGCTACACCTTC,CAIREEGDPYGYTF
once,.,TRBV19,TRBJ2-3,TGTGCCAGTACCGGAGGGGCAGATACGCAGTATTTT,CASTGGADTQYF
.,TRBD1,TRBV5-1,TRBJ2-1,TGCGCCAGCAGCTTACAGGGGTCCAATGAGCAGTTCTTC,CASSLQGSNEQFF
.,TRBD2,TRBV29-1,TRBJ2-2,TGCAGCGTTGAAGAGAGGGGGACTAGCGGGAGGTTTAATTTGGTCGGGGAGCTGTTTTTT,CSVEERGTSGRFNLVGELFF
.,.,TRBV7-9,TRBJ2-1,TGTGCCAGCACCTCCGATGACTACCGCTCCTACAATGAGCAGTTCTTC,CASTSDDYRSYNEQFF
.,.,TRBV11-1,TRBJ1-3,TGTGCCAGCTCTGGGAGCGGAGTTAACTCTGGAAACACCATATATTTT,CASSGSGVNSGNTIYF
.,TRBD1,TRBV6-1,TRBJ1-2,TGTGCCAGTCCATGGGAGGGACAGGGTTATGGCTACACCTTC,CASPWEGQGYGYTF
.,TRBD2,TRBV30,TRBJ2-1,TGTGCCTGGAGTGCGCCCGGGACTAGCGGGGTCTATGAGCAGTTCTTC,CAWSAPGTSGVYEQFF
.,.,TRBV7-9,TRBJ1-2,TGTGCCAGCAGCTTAGCCGTGGGGGGTAACTATGGCTACACCTTC,CASSLAVGGNYGYTF
.,TRBD2,TRBV4-1,TRBJ2-3,TGCGCCAGCAGCCTCCAGCGGGGCGGCACAGATACGCAGTATTTT,CASSLQRGGTDTQYF
.,.,TRBV29-1,TRBJ2-1,TGCAGCGTTGAAGAAGGCCTAGCGTATCGCAATGAGCAGTTCTTC,CSVEEGLAYRNEQFF
.,.,TRBV5-4,TRBJ1-1,TGTGCCAGCAGTGGCGGGGGTATGAACACTGAAGCTTTCTTT,CASSGGGMNTEAFF
.,TRBD1,TRBV4-3,TRBJ1-6,TGCGCCAGCAGCCTTACTTACAGGGGTCTTAATTCACCCCTCCACTTT,CASSLTYRGLNSPLHF
.,.,TRBV19,TRBJ1-4,TGTGCCAGTAGTATACCGGGAGCAACTAATGAAAAACTGTTTTTT,CASSIPGATNEKLFF
.,TRBD1,TRBV4-1,TRBJ1-2,TGCGCCAGCAGCCAAGAGGAGGGGGCAGGCTATGGCTACACCTTC,CASSQEEGAGYGYTF